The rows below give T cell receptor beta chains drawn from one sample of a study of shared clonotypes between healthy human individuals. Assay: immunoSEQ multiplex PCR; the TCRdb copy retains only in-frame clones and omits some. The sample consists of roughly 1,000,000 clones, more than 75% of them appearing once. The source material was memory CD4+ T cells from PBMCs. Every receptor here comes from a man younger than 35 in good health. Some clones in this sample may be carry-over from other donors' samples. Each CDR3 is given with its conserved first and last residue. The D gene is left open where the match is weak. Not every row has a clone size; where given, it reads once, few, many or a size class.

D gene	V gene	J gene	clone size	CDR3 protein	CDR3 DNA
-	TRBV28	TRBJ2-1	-	CALGSSSYNEQFF	TGTGCCCTAGGGTCCAGCTCCTACAATGAGCAGTTCTTC
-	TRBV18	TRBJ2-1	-	CASSPPRASTYNEQFF	TGTGCCAGCTCACCCCCACGTGCGTCAACTTACAATGAGCAGTTCTTC
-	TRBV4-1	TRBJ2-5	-	CASSQGDSQTRTQYF	TGCGCCAGCAGCCAAGGAGATAGTCAGACGAGGACCCAGTACTTC
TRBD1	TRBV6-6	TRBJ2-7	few	CASSRGQGNEQYF	TGTGCCAGCAGCAGGGGGCAGGGGAACGAGCAGTACTTC
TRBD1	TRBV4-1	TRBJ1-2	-	CASSQLFWDSYGYTF	TGCGCCAGCAGCCAACTTTTCTGGGACAGCTATGGCTACACCTTC
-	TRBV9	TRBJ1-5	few	CASSLTAQEQPQHF	TGTGCCAGCAGCTTGACAGCCCAGGAGCAGCCCCAGCATTTT
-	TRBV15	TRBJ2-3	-	CATSRDATGPTDTQYF	TGTGCCACCAGCAGGGATGCGACTGGACCCACAGATACGCAGTATTTT
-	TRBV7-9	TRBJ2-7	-	CASSPGDTPWEQYF	TGTGCCAGCAGCCCCGGGGACACCCCCTGGGAGCAGTACTTC
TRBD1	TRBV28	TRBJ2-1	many	CASRLQGASYNEQFF	TGTGCCAGCAGGTTACAGGGGGCCTCCTACAATGAGCAGTTCTTC
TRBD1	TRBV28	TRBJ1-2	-	CASSFPAGTGTIGYTF	TGTGCCAGCAGTTTCCCCGCCGGGACAGGGACTATCGGCTACACCTTC
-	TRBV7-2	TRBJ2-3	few	CASSSRATTDTQYF	TGTGCCAGCAGCTCCCGGGCCACCACAGATACGCAGTATTTT
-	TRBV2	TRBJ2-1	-	CASRVGRSGYNEQFF	TGTGCCAGCAGAGTGGGCAGGTCGGGCTACAATGAGCAGTTCTTC
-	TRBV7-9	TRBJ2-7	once	CASSAAGGSVNEQYF	TGTGCCAGCAGCGCGGCTGGGGGCTCCGTCAACGAGCAGTACTTC
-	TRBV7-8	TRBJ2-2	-	CASSTNHRSGELFF	TGTGCCAGCAGCACCAACCACAGGTCCGGGGAGCTGTTTTTT
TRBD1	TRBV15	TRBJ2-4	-	CATAGTVAKNIQYF	TGTGCCACCGCCGGGACAGTGGCCAAAAACATTCAGTACTTC
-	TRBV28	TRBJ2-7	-	CASVPSATYEQYF	TGTGCCAGCGTTCCTTCGGCGACCTACGAGCAGTACTTC
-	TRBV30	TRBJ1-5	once	CAWTGSSNQPQHF	TGTGCCTGGACAGGGTCCTCCAATCAGCCCCAGCATTTT
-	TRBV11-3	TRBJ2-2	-	CASSFENTGELFF	TGTGCCAGCAGCTTCGAAAACACCGGGGAGCTGTTTTTT
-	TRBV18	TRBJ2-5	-	CASSPRHQETQYF	TGTGCCAGCTCACCCAGGCACCAAGAGACCCAGTACTTC
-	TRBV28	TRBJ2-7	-	CASSLGWYEQYF	TGTGCCAGCAGCTTAGGGTGGTACGAGCAGTACTTC
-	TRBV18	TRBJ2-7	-	CASSPTAMVGEQYF	TGTGCCAGCTCACCCACGGCTATGGTGGGCGAGCAGTACTTC
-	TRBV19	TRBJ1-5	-	CASSPQGVNQPQHF	TGTGCCAGTAGTCCCCAGGGTGTCAATCAGCCCCAGCATTTT
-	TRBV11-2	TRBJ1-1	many	CASSLGQVEAFF	TGTGCCAGCAGCTTAGGACAAGTTGAAGCTTTCTTT
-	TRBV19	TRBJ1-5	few	CASSQDRGLRNQPQHF	TGTGCCAGTAGTCAAGATCGGGGGCTCCGGAATCAGCCCCAGCATTTT
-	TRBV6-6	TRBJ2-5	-	CASSYDGAGIGETQYF	TGTGCCAGCAGTTATGACGGGGCGGGAATTGGGGAGACCCAGTACTTC
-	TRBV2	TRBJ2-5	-	CASSVVRGLETQYF	TGTGCCAGCAGTGTCGTCAGGGGTCTAGAGACCCAGTACTTC
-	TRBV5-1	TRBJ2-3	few	CASSLYSEADTQYF	TGCGCCAGCAGCTTGTATAGCGAGGCAGATACGCAGTATTTT
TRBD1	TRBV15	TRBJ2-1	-	CATSREVQGYNEQFF	TGTGCCACCAGCAGGGAGGTACAGGGGTACAATGAGCAGTTCTTC
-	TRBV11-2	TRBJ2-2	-	CASSLAWGGELFF	TGTGCCAGCAGCTTAGCCTGGGGCGGGGAGCTGTTTTTT
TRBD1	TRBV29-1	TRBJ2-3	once	CSVGDSGTDTQYF	TGCAGCGTAGGGGACAGTGGCACAGATACGCAGTATTTT
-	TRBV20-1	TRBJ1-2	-	CSGSGGKGYTF	TGCAGTGGGTCCGGGGGCAAAGGCTACACCTTC
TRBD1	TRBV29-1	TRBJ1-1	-	CSGRQGMNTEAFF	TGCAGCGGCCGACAGGGGATGAACACTGAAGCTTTCTTT
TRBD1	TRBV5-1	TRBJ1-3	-	CASSLGQQGASGNTIYF	TGCGCCAGCAGCTTGGGACAGCAGGGGGCATCTGGAAACACCATATATTTT
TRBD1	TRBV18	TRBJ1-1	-	CASSYDRGNTEAFF	TGTGCCAGCTCATACGACAGGGGGAACACTGAAGCTTTCTTT
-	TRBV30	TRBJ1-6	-	CAWSGQPNSPLHF	TGTGCCTGGAGTGGGCAGCCTAATTCACCCCTCCACTTT
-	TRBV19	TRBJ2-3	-	CASSIGAGADTQYF	TGTGCCAGTAGTATAGGGGCCGGGGCAGATACGCAGTATTTT
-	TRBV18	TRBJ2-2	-	CASSPLSTGELFF	TGTGCCAGCTCACCACTCTCAACCGGGGAGCTGTTTTTT
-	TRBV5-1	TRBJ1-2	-	CASSFAANYGYTF	TGCGCCAGCAGCTTCGCAGCTAACTATGGCTACACCTTC
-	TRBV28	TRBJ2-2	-	CASSSQGLAGELFF	TGTGCCAGCAGTTCACAGGGCCTCGCCGGGGAGCTGTTTTTT
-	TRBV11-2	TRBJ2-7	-	CASSLLGGEQYF	TGTGCCAGCAGCTTACTCGGTGGAGAGCAGTACTTC
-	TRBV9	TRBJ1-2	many	CASSPQWAGTYGYTF	TGTGCCAGCAGCCCGCAGTGGGCAGGGACCTATGGCTACACCTTC
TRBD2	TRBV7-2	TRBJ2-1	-	CASSWFPGTSGDEQFF	TGTGCCAGCAGCTGGTTTCCCGGGACTAGCGGAGATGAGCAGTTCTTC
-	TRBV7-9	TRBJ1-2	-	CASSAWPYPQNYGYTF	TGTGCCAGCAGCGCCTGGCCTTATCCACAGAACTATGGCTACACCTTC
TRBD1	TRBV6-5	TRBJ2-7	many	CASSPLGQGYEQYF	TGTGCCAGCAGTCCTCTAGGACAGGGTTACGAGCAGTACTTC
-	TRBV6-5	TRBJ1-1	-	CASSYSGGLDTEAFF	TGTGCCAGCAGTTACTCGGGCGGCCTGGACACTGAAGCTTTCTTT
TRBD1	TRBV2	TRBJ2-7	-	CASNRDRGYEQYF	TGTGCCAGCAATAGGGACAGGGGCTACGAGCAGTACTTC
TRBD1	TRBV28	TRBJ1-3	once	CASSEGTAINTIYF	TGTGCCAGCAGTGAGGGGACAGCAATAAACACCATATATTTT
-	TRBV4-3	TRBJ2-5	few	CASSQDGGRDETQYF	TGCGCCAGCAGCCAAGATGGAGGCCGGGACGAGACCCAGTACTTC
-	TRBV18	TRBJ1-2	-	CASSPIPGRTNYGYTF	TGTGCCAGCTCACCTATACCGGGACGGACTAACTATGGCTACACCTTC
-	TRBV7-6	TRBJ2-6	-	CASSFGTPSGANVLTF	TGTGCCAGCAGCTTTGGGACGCCCTCTGGGGCCAACGTCCTGACTTTC
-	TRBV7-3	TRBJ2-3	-	CASSLSPRGAGGTQYF	TGTGCCAGCAGCTTAAGTCCGAGAGGGGCAGGTGGTACGCAGTATTTT
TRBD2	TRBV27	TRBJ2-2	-	CASSDPGLAGLNTGELFF	TGTGCCAGCAGCGACCCCGGACTAGCGGGCTTGAACACCGGGGAGCTGTTTTTT
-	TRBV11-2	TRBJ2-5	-	CASSLLRSLRETQYF	TGTGCCAGCAGCTTACTTCGGAGTTTGAGAGAGACCCAGTACTTC
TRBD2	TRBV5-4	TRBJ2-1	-	CASSLTSGGIDEQFF	TGTGCCAGCAGCCTGACTAGCGGGGGGATAGATGAGCAGTTCTTC